Presented here are 8 T cell receptor beta chains from one specimen sequenced in a study of T cell changes during pregnancy in multiple sclerosis (dated by TCRdb to about 2019). Library creation used the immunoSEQ multiplex PCR assay. The table comes from immuneACCESS by way of TCRdb, which keeps in-frame sequences with V and J called. Part of the clones is missing from these tables; in studies checked, under half for an unresolved V gene and the rest for unknown reasons. Recorded for this sample are about 42,000 clones; 88% of them occurred a single time. Together, the top ten hold 1.2% of the sample. This sample comprised CD4+ T cells from peripheral blood mononuclear cells, obtained in the second trimester of pregnancy. The receptors stem from a female donor with multiple sclerosis, enrolled in a pregnancy study.

The chain is built from TRBV5-5 and TRBJ2-4; D remains unclear. Germline loops: CDR1 SGHKS, CDR2 YYEKEE (reference sequence). The CDR3 runs 16 residues. The V end was cut by 3 bases, the J end by 0 bases, with 13 bases between. In nucleotides, the CDR3 is TGTGCCAGCAGCTCCGGTTTACCACTAGCCAAAAACATTCAGTACTTC. Translation gives CASSSGLPLAKNIQYF.

The chain is built from TRBV7-9 and TRBJ1-3; no reliable D call. The germline V and J ends were trimmed by 3 bases and 0 bases, with 12 bases remaining between them. The CDR3 is 16 amino acids. Germline assignment: CDR1 SEHNR and CDR2 FQNEAQ (reference sequence). The CDR3 here is CASSFYRGISGNTIYF. Here the CDR3 DNA reads TGTGCCAGCAGCTTTTACCGGGGTATCTCTGGAAACACCATATATTTT.

The chain couples TRBV9 to TRBJ2-3, with 15 bases identical to TRBD2. This CDR3 spans 18 amino acids. After removal of 3 bases from V and 0 bases from J, the junction contained 5 bases not matched to a gene. From germline, CDR1 is SGDLS and CDR2 YYNGEE. CDR3 coding DNA: TGTGCCAGCAGCGCCCCAGGGACTAGCGGGAGGAGCACAGATACGCAGTATTTT. Amino acid sequence: CASSAPGTSGRSTDTQYF.

CDR3 coding DNA: TGTGCCAGCAAGGGACAGGGTATGTGGAACACTGAAGCTTTCTTT. Its protein product is CASKGQGMWNTEAFF. V is TRBV28 and J is TRBJ1-1; 9 bases agree with TRBD1. The germline CDR1 and CDR2 sequences are MDHEN and SYDVKM. V lost 7 bases and J lost 1; bases outside the gene matches: 7. CDR3 length: 15 amino acids.

This clone showed up just once. The rearrangement joins TRBV28 to TRBJ2-2; TRBD2 aligns across 8 bases. Trimming took 7 bases from V and 4 from J; bases not matched to a gene: 8. CDR1 and CDR2 (germline): MDHEN, SYDVKM. The CDR3 is made up of 15 amino acids. CDR3 protein: CASTSGGVGTGELFF. The CDR3 DNA reads TGTGCCAGCACCTCCGGGGGGGTTGGCACCGGGGAGCTGTTTTTT. Combining the CDR3 with reference TRBV28 and TRBJ2-2 gives the whole variable domain DVKVTQSSRYLVKRTGEKVFLECVQDMDHENMFWYRQDPGLGLRLIYFSYDVKMKEKGDIPEGYSVSREKKERFSLILESASTNQTSMYLCASTSGGVGTGELFFGEGSRLTVL.

This chain joins TRBV29-1 and TRBJ2-3; D is perhaps TRBD2 (5 bases). The CDR3 is 11 residues long. Trimming pared 6 bases from V and 5 bases from J, leaving 9 bases between. From germline, CDR1 is SQVTM and CDR2 ANQGSEA. The CDR3, as DNA: TGCAGCGTCGGGAAAAGAGATACGCAGTATTTT. Translated, it gives CSVGKRDTQYF.

J is TRBJ1-1 and V is TRBV5-6, with 8 nucleotides matching TRBD1. The V segment lost 0 bases and the J segment 0 bases; nucleotides outside the gene matches: 7. The CDR3 is 17 residues long. CDR1 and CDR2 from the germline V gene are SGHDT and YYEEEE. Here the CDR3 DNA reads TGTGCCAGCAGCTTGGTCGGGTCAGGGGGCCTGAACACTGAAGCTTTCTTT. Residues: CASSLVGSGGLNTEAFF.

The chain links TRBV29-1 to TRBJ2-2; 7 bases line up with TRBD1. Looked up from germline, CDR1 is SQVTM and CDR2 is ANQGSEA. CDR3 size: 13 residues. The J segment lost 4 bases and the V segment lost 6 bases, leaving 5 bases of the junction unmatched. CDR3 bases: TGCAGCGTGAGGACAGGCGGCACCGGGGAGCTGTTTTTT. Its protein product is CSVRTGGTGELFF.